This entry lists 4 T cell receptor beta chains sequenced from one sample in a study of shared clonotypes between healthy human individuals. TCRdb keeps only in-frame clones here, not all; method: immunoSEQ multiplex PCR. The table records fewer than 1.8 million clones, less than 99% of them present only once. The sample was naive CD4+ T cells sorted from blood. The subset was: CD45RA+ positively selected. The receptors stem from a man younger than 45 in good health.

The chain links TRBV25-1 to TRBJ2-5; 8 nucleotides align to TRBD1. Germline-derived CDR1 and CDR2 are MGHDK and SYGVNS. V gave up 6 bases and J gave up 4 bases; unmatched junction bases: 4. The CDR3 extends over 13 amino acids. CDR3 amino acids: CASRGQGRETQYF. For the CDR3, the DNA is TGTGCCAGCAGAGGACAGGGTAGAGAGACCCAGTACTTC.

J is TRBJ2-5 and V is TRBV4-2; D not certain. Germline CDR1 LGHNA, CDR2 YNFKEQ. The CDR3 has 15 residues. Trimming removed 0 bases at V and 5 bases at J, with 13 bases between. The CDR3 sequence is CASSQDHRARETQYF. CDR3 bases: TGTGCCAGCAGCCAAGATCATAGGGCCCGGGAGACCCAGTACTTC.

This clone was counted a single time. DNA for the CDR3: TGTGCCAGCAGCCGAACCGGGACAGGGGAACCCGAGCAGTACTTC. As protein: CASSRTGTGEPEQYF. The chain links TRBV7-2 to TRBJ2-7, with TRBD1 matching 10 bases. This CDR3 has 15 amino acids. Germline values: CDR1 SGHTA, CDR2 FQGNSA. V lost 5 bases, J lost 6 bases, and 10 bases stayed unmatched.

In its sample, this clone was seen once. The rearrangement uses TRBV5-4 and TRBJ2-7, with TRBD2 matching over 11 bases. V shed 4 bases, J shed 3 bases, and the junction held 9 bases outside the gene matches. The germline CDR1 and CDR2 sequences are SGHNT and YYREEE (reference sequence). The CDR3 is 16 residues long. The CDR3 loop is CASSLSTGTSGYEQYF. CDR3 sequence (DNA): TGTGCCAGCAGCCTAAGCACCGGGACTAGCGGCTACGAGCAGTACTTC. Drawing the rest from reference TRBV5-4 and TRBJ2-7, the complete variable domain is ETGVTQSPTHLIKTRGQQVTLRCSSQSGHNTVSWYQQALGQGPQFIFQYYREEENGRGNFPPRFSGLQFPNYSSELNVNALELDDSALYLCASSLSTGTSGYEQYFGPGTRLTVT.